These 26 T cell receptor beta chains share one sample of origin, sequenced in a study of blood T cell repertoires in COVID-19. The repertoire was sequenced with immunoSEQ multiplex PCR; TCRdb's copy has only in-frame clones and lacks some. The sample includes about 250,000 clones, roughly 80% of them seen just once. Sequencing was performed on peripheral blood. The receptors were sampled from a woman older than 75 with active or convalescent COVID-19.

This chain uses TRBV30 with TRBJ1-1; TRBD1 might be the D (5 bases). V was clipped by 5 bases and J by 0 bases, with 7 bases between them. The length of the CDR3 is 12 residues. Germline V lookup: CDR1 GTSNPN, CDR2 SVGIG (reference sequence). The CDR3 DNA follows: TGTGCCTGGGGACACATGAACACTGAAGCTTTCTTT. This gives the protein CAWGHMNTEAFF.

Worth noting for this clone: This specimen includes other DNA sequences encoding the same CDR3. V gene TRBV20-1 combines with J gene TRBJ2-7, with TRBD1 matching 8 bases. This CDR3 spans 11 amino acids. J lost 3 bases, V lost 5 bases, and 0 bases had no gene match. Germline CDR1 is DFQATT and CDR2 is SNEGSKA (reference sequence). CDR3 bases: TGCAGTGCTGGACAGGGCTACGAGCAGTACTTC. Translation: CSAGQGYEQYF.

The chain has TRBV5-6 and TRBJ1-2; 7 bases agree with TRBD1. V was pared by 4 bases and J by 8 bases, with 14 bases of the junction left unmatched. The CDR3 extends over 15 amino acids. Germline V gene data show CDR1 as SGHDT and CDR2 as YYEEEE. The CDR3 loop reads CASSPQNEGAEGYTF. CDR3 in DNA: TGTGCCAGCAGCCCACAAAATGAGGGGGCGGAGGGCTACACCTTC. The whole variable domain, filled in from reference TRBV5-6 and TRBJ1-2, reads DAGVTQSPTHLIKTRGQQVTLRCSPKSGHDTVSWYQQALGQGPQFIFQYYEEEERQRGNFPDRFSGHQFPNYSSELNVNALLLGDSALYLCASSPQNEGAEGYTFGSGTRLTVV.

The rearrangement uses TRBV16 and TRBJ1-3; D is uncertain. V dropped 1 base and J dropped 6 bases, with 13 bases sitting between them. CDR1 and CDR2 from the germline V gene are KGHSY and FQNENV. CDR3 length: 15 amino acids. The CDR3 DNA is TGTGCCAGCAGCCAATTTTCCAGATACGAAAACACCATATATTTT. It translates to CASSQFSRYENTIYF. Together with reference TRBV16 and TRBJ1-3, the CDR3 gives the full variable domain: GEEVAQTPKHLVRGEGQKAKLYCAPIKGHSYVFWYQQVLKNEFKFLISFQNENVFDETGMPKERFSAKCLPNSPCSLEIQATKLEDSAVYFCASSQFSRYENTIYFGEGSWLTVV.

V gene TRBV5-1 combines with J gene TRBJ1-4; tentative D call: TRBD1 (6 bases). Germline-derived CDR1 and CDR2 are SGHRS and YFSETQ. This CDR3 spans 13 amino acids. Trimming pared 7 bases from V and 4 bases from J, leaving 11 bases between. In nucleotides, the CDR3 is TGCGCCAGCGCCGCAGGGGTTAATGAAAAACTGTTTTTT. Translation gives CASAAGVNEKLFF.

In DNA form, the CDR3 reads TGTGCCAGTAGTATTTTTCAACAGGGGAACCCCCAGCATTTT. It yields the protein CASSIFQQGNPQHF. V usage is TRBV19 and J usage is TRBJ1-5; TRBD1 matches at 7 bases. Germline-derived CDR1 and CDR2 are LNHDA and SQIVND (reference sequence). Trimming cost V 3 bases and J 10 bases; bases outside gene matches: 9. The CDR3 sequence is 14 residues long.

The rearrangement joins TRBV6-5 to TRBJ2-1, with TRBD1 matching over 7 bases. After removal of 6 bases from V and 3 bases from J, the junction contained 5 bases not matched to a gene. CDR3 size: 14 residues. Germline V gene data show CDR1 as MNHEY and CDR2 as SVGAGI. The CDR3, as DNA: TGTGCCAGCAGAGGAGACAGGGACTACAATGAGCAGTTCTTC. Translating it yields CASRGDRDYNEQFF.

The chain links TRBV5-1 to TRBJ2-1; 9 nucleotides align to TRBD2. CDR1 and CDR2 from the germline V gene are SGHRS and YFSETQ. The length of the CDR3 is 15 residues. The J segment lost 7 bases and the V segment lost 1 base, leaving 6 bases of the junction unmatched. CDR3 protein: CASSLFSGSENEQFF. In DNA form, the CDR3 reads TGCGCCAGCAGCTTGTTTAGCGGGAGTGAGAATGAGCAGTTCTTC. Filled out from reference TRBV5-1 and TRBJ2-1, the complete variable domain reads KAGVTQTPRYLIKTRGQQVTLSCSPISGHRSVSWYQQTPGQGLQFLFEYFSETQRNKGNFPGRFSGRQFSNSRSEMNVSTLELGDSALYLCASSLFSGSENEQFFGPGTRLTVL.

The chain couples TRBV29-1 to TRBJ2-7; possibly TRBD1 for D (5 bases). Trimming removed 2 bases at V and 2 bases at J, with 10 bases between. Per the germline V gene, CDR1 is SQVTM and CDR2 is ANQGSEA. There are 13 residues in the CDR3. The CDR3, as DNA: TGCAGCGTTGAACAGGGCCCGCCCTACGAGCAGTACTTC. It specifies CSVEQGPPYEQYF.

The chain links TRBV3-1 (or the pseudogene TRBV3-2) to TRBJ2-3, with TRBD2 matching over 7 bases. The germline CDR1 and CDR2 sequences are LGHDT and YNNKEL (reference sequence). This CDR3 spans 12 amino acids. The CDR3, as DNA: TGTGCAGCCGGGGGAGGGGTGGATACGCAGTATTTT. Translation gives CAAGGGVDTQYF.

The CDR3, as DNA: TGTGCCAGCCGGGTTTTAGCGGGAGCGGCGCAGTATTTT. It is translated as CASRVLAGAAQYF. The V and J genes are TRBV6-5 and TRBJ2-3; TRBD2 matches at 9 bases. The CDR3 runs 13 residues. With V trimmed by 8 bases and J by 10 bases, 10 bases remained unmatched. Germline CDR1 and CDR2: MNHEY and SVGAGI.

The chain recombines TRBV19 with TRBJ1-2; D remains unclear. The V end was cut by 4 bases, the J end by 3 bases, with 12 bases between. This CDR3 spans 14 amino acids. In germline, CDR1 is LNHDA, CDR2 SQIVND (reference sequence). The DNA of the CDR3 is TGTGCCAGTAGTACTCTCGGGTGGGACTATGGCTACACCTTC. Its protein is CASSTLGWDYGYTF.

CDR3 loop: CAWSSGTSYVDTQYF. The DNA for the CDR3 is TGTGCCTGGAGTTCCGGGACTAGCTATGTAGATACGCAGTATTTT. The chain combines TRBV30 with TRBJ2-3; 9 bases line up with TRBD2. Germline trimming cut 2 bases from V and 5 bases from J; bases unmatched to any gene: 8. The CDR3 length is 15 residues. Germline CDR1 is GTSNPN and CDR2 is SVGIG (reference sequence).

Only a few counts were recorded for this clone. CDR3 amino acids: CASSPPGQGFRSLHF. CDR3 nucleotides: TGTGCCAGCAGCCCCCCGGGACAGGGGTTTCGGTCCCTCCACTTT. The chain joins TRBV7-9 to TRBJ1-6; 10 bases align to TRBD1. Trimming removed 5 bases from V and 14 bases from J; junction bases left unmatched: 12. The length of the CDR3 is 15 residues. The germline V gene has CDR1 SEHNR and CDR2 FQNEAQ (reference sequence).

As regards this clone: The same CDR3 also results from other DNA sequences found in this sample. The V gene is TRBV6-4, the J gene TRBJ1-1; D remains ambiguous. The CDR3 is made up of 14 amino acids. The ends were cut back, 0 bases at V and 4 bases at J, with 9 bases in the middle. Germline assignment: CDR1 MRHNA and CDR2 SNTAGT. CDR3 protein: CASSDSGGITEAFF. CDR3 nucleotide sequence: TGTGCCAGCAGTGACTCAGGAGGGATCACTGAAGCTTTCTTT.

The chain carries TRBV5-1 and TRBJ2-1; 7 bases align to TRBD2. Germline CDR1 and CDR2: SGHRS and YFSETQ. J was trimmed by 0 bases and V by 0 bases; bases with no gene match: 3. There are 16 residues in the CDR3. CDR3 loop: CASSLGLAVSYNEQFF. In DNA form, the CDR3 reads TGCGCCAGCAGCTTGGGGCTAGCGGTCTCCTACAATGAGCAGTTCTTC.

This clone is a singleton in its sample. The chain links TRBV10-3 to TRBJ2-5; 10 bases match TRBD2. Germline assignment: CDR1 ENHRY and CDR2 SYGVKD. Trimming cost V 2 bases and J 0 bases; bases outside gene matches: 3. The CDR3 contains 16 residues. CDR3 region: CAISERLAGNQETQYF. Written as DNA, the CDR3 is TGTGCCATCAGTGAGCGACTAGCGGGCAACCAAGAGACCCAGTACTTC.

This chain uses TRBV5-6 with TRBJ2-1; 7 bases match TRBD2. Trimming cost V 3 bases and J 3 bases; bases outside gene matches: 6. The CDR3 is 15 residues long. Germline CDR1 reads SGHDT; CDR2 reads YYEEEE. The CDR3 DNA reads as TGTGCCAGCAGCTCGTCCGGGAGGCGCTACAATGAGCAGTTCTTC. This gives the protein CASSSSGRRYNEQFF.

The CDR3 loop reads CASSRDGTGLNEKLFF. As DNA, the CDR3 is TGTGCCAGCAGCCGCGACGGTACAGGGTTAAATGAAAAACTGTTTTTT. The chain carries TRBV3-1 (or the pseudogene TRBV3-2) and TRBJ1-4; TRBD1 might be the D (6 bases). Trimming stripped 4 bases from V and 5 bases from J, with 17 bases between. The germline V gene has CDR1 LGHDT and CDR2 YNNKEL (reference sequence). The CDR3 is 16 residues long.

This chain connects TRBV6-5 to TRBJ2-7; 7 bases map to TRBD1. This CDR3 region has 14 residues. Germline V gene sequence: CDR1 MNHEY, CDR2 SVGAGI. V lost 5 bases and J lost 3; bases outside the gene matches: 7. The CDR3 sequence is CASSKQGSNYEQYF. The CDR3 DNA reads TGTGCCAGCAGTAAACAGGGGTCAAACTACGAGCAGTACTTC.

This chain links TRBV27 with TRBJ2-5, with 7 bases aligning to TRBD1. The V gene end was trimmed by 5 bases and the J gene end by 4 bases; junction bases not matched to a gene: 7. Germline V gene lookup returns CDR1 MNHEY and CDR2 SMNVEV (reference sequence). The CDR3 covers 14 residues. CDR3 region: CASSPHRGPETQYF. CDR3 DNA sequence: TGTGCCAGCAGTCCCCATAGGGGGCCAGAGACCCAGTACTTC.

The chain carries TRBV12-3 or TRBV12-4 and TRBJ1-5, with D hard to call. The V and J ends lost 3 bases and 4 bases respectively, with 7 bases between them. The CDR3 covers 13 residues. CDR3 nucleotide sequence: TGTGCCAGCAGTTTGAACAGAAATCAGCCCCAGCATTTT. It is translated as CASSLNRNQPQHF.

A word on this clone: The sample contains more than one DNA sequence encoding this CDR3. The chain couples TRBV5-1 to TRBJ2-3; no clear D gene. Trimming stripped 4 bases from V and 5 bases from J, with 8 bases between. Germline V gene data show CDR1 as SGHRS and CDR2 as YFSETQ. The CDR3 runs 12 residues. CDR3 amino acids: CASSLVLDTQYF. DNA for the CDR3: TGCGCCAGCAGCCTCGTATTAGATACGCAGTATTTT.

The V and J genes are TRBV6-5 and TRBJ1-5, with D hard to call. The CDR3 consists of 15 residues. In germline, CDR1 is MNHEY, CDR2 SVGAGI. Trimming removed 5 bases from V and 0 bases from J, with 11 bases in between. CDR3 residues: CASSRGSDSNQPQHF. The CDR3 bases are TGTGCCAGCAGTCGCGGCAGCGATAGCAATCAGCCCCAGCATTTT.

The V call is TRBV10-1, the J call TRBJ2-1; no reliable D call. The CDR3 length is 16 residues. CDR1 and CDR2 from the germline V gene are WNHNN and SYGVQD (reference sequence). The V and J ends lost 0 bases and 2 bases respectively, with 11 bases between them. DNA for the CDR3: TGCGCCAGCAGTGAGTCATTTTCTCCCCCCTACAATGAGCAGTTCTTC. This translates into CASSESFSPPYNEQFF.

J is TRBJ2-5 and V is TRBV5-1, with D possibly matching TRBD1 (6 bases). The germline V gene has CDR1 SGHRS and CDR2 YFSETQ. CDR3 length: 14 residues. Between the trimmed V and J ends, which lost 4 bases and 2 bases, there was a span of 12 bases. CDR3 bases: TGCGCCAGCAGCGCCGGGACACTACAAGAGACCCAGTACTTC. It is translated as CASSAGTLQETQYF.